The TCR beta chain under discussion was sequenced for a study of cytomegalovirus exposure and HLA in healthy donors. Study-level results: When analyzed later, a missense DCLRE1C variant was found to be linked to TCR beta V- and J-gene trimming.

Primers included in the PCR were 60 Vbeta and 13 Jbeta primers. Only in-frame clones appear in the TCRdb table, and some are missing; sequencing was by immunoSEQ multiplex PCR. The repertoire holds roughly 63,000 clones, with more than 70% as singletons. Unmatched junction bases numbered 13, after V lost 4 bases and J lost 7 bases. This CDR3 comprises 16 residues. Germline assignment: CDR1 SGDLS and CDR2 YYNGEE. Healthy bone marrow donors made up the donors. Each donor was nominally healthy when sampled (though unrecorded immune exposures were likely). Concerning this clone: What it recognizes is unknown.

The source material was PBMCs. This receptor was taken from a man aged 45-65 years in good health and CMV-seropositive. The rearrangement uses TRBV9 and TRBJ1-5, with 8 nucleotides matching TRBD1. CDR3 DNA: TGTGCCAGCAGCAGGGGGAAGGACAGGGAAGGACAGCCCCAGCATTTT. It codes for CASSRGKDREGQPQHF. Full variable domain (remainder filled in from reference TRBV9 and TRBJ1-5): DSGVTQTPKHLITATGQRVTLRCSPRSGDLSVYWYQQSLDQGLQFLIQYYNGEERAKGNILERFSAQQFPDLHSELNLSSLELGDSALYFCASSRGKDREGQPQHFGDGTRLSIL.